The 13 T cell receptor beta chains given below trace back to one sample, sequenced in a study of blood T cells in healthy people across ages. For the second PCR, which ran for roughly 7 to 11 cycles, a sample-barcoded 5' primer and a J-beta primer mix were used. MiXCR, applied by TCRdb to the 5' RACE reads, yields one record per CDR3 protein. The sample comprises hundreds of thousands of distinct CDR3 sequences, over 40% of which are singletons, and 25% to 35% rests with the top ten. Sequencing was carried out using blood. These receptors were collected from an elderly man in good health.

J is TRBJ2-3 and V is TRBV7-9, with D perhaps matching TRBD2 (5 bases). Germline loops: CDR1 SEHNR, CDR2 FQNEAQ (reference sequence). Trimming removed 5 bases from V and 6 bases from J, with 18 bases in between. This CDR3 comprises 15 residues. The CDR3 region has the DNA TGTGCCAGCAGCCCAGGCCCACCCCCGGGGGATACGCAGTATTTT. Protein: CASSPGPPPGDTQYF.

The gene calls are TRBV6-5 and TRBJ1-1; no definite D call. Trimming took 5 bases from V and 1 from J, leaving 8 bases between them. The CDR3 runs 13 residues. Germline V gene sequence: CDR1 MNHEY, CDR2 SVGAGI. In DNA, the CDR3 is TGTGCCAGCAGTCCATTTCAGAACACTGAAGCTTTCTTT. Residues: CASSPFQNTEAFF.

This clonotype was observed a few times. The gene calls are TRBV20-1 and TRBJ2-7; 7 nucleotides align to TRBD2. Germline V gives CDR1 DFQATT, CDR2 SNEGSKA (reference sequence). V shed 0 bases, J shed 1 base, and the junction held 6 bases outside the gene matches. The CDR3 is 15 residues long. The CDR3 DNA reads as TGCAGTGCTAGAGATCCCAGGACTAGTTCCTACGAGCAGTACTTC. Amino acid sequence: CSARDPRTSSYEQYF.

This clonotype came up a few times. The chain combines TRBV10-2 with TRBJ1-2, with 7 bases identical to TRBD1. CDR3 length equals 15 residues. Germline loops: CDR1 WSHSY, CDR2 SAAADI. Losses at the gene ends were 3 bases for V and 0 bases for J; bases not matched to a gene: 4. CDR3 sequence: CASSERGGPNYGYTF. CDR3 sequence (DNA): TGCGCCAGCAGTGAAAGAGGGGGCCCTAACTATGGCTACACCTTC.

This chain links TRBV15 with TRBJ2-3, with TRBD2 matching over 7 bases. Germline CDR1 and CDR2: LNHNV and YYDKDF (reference sequence). The length of the CDR3 is 14 residues. J gave up 2 bases and V 4 bases, and 3 bases lay outside the gene matches. The CDR3 region is CATSKGGDTDTQYF. The CDR3 coding sequence is TGTGCCACCAGCAAGGGAGGGGACACAGATACGCAGTATTTT.

CDR3 residues: CASSYERGNEQYF. The CDR3 region has the DNA TGTGCCAGCAGTTACGAGCGGGGGAATGAGCAGTACTTC. The chain links TRBV6-4 to TRBJ2-7, with TRBD2 matching over 8 bases. This CDR3 region has 13 residues. V shed 5 bases, J shed 7 bases, and the junction held 7 bases outside the gene matches. CDR1 is MRHNA, CDR2 SNTAGT, per germline.

V is TRBV7-2 and J is TRBJ2-7; 13 positions agree with TRBD2. The junction had 17 bases not matched to a gene; V was cut back by 7 bases and J by 2 bases. From germline, CDR1 is SGHTA and CDR2 FQGNSA. This CDR3 has 19 residues. CDR3 coding DNA: TGTGCCAGCACCATTACCGGGTCGGGACTAGCGGGGTTCGCCTACGAGCAGTACTTC. Translation gives CASTITGSGLAGFAYEQYF.

The sample holds a few counts of this clonotype. The chain carries TRBV5-4 and TRBJ2-5, with D unclear. Per germline, CDR1 SGHNT and CDR2 YYREEE (reference sequence). V dropped 5 bases and J dropped 1 base, with 6 bases sitting between them. CDR3 length equals 12 residues. The CDR3 spells CASSGPQETQYF. The CDR3 coding sequence is TGTGCCAGCAGTGGGCCCCAAGAGACCCAGTACTTC.

This clonotype was seen a handful of times. The rearrangement links TRBV7-2 to TRBJ1-4; TRBD1 aligns across 10 bases. The germline CDR1 and CDR2 sequences are SGHTA and FQGNSA. This CDR3 has 15 residues. V gave up 5 bases and J gave up 11 bases; unmatched junction bases: 11. The CDR3 DNA follows: TGTGCCAGCAGCCCCCAACCCGGACAGGGGGTTAAACTGTTTTTT. The encoded protein is CASSPQPGQGVKLFF.

This sequence joins TRBV4-1 and TRBJ2-5, with D possibly being TRBD2 (5 bases). Germline CDR1 and CDR2: MGHRA and YSYEKL. This CDR3 has 15 amino acids. The V end was cut by 5 bases, the J end by 10 bases, with 23 bases between. CDR3 coding DNA: TGCGCCAGCAGCTCTTCGGACTCGGACCTAAAGATCCAGTACTTC. This encodes CASSSSDSDLKIQYF.

This clonotype turned up a few times. In nucleotides, the CDR3 is TGTGCCAGCAGCTTAACGAGGAACGGTGGGACCCAGTACTTC. Its protein is CASSLTRNGGTQYF. The V gene is TRBV11-3, the J gene TRBJ2-5, with D unresolved. This CDR3 has 14 amino acids. Germline CDR1 is SGHNT and CDR2 is YENEEA. Trimming pared 2 bases from V and 7 bases from J, leaving 14 bases between.

V usage is TRBV5-1 and J usage is TRBJ1-4; 7 positions match TRBD1. V shed 4 bases, J shed 1 base, and the junction held 10 bases outside the gene matches. The CDR3 has 17 residues. Germline loops: CDR1 SGHRS, CDR2 YFSETQ. This CDR3 reads CASSPTGLGQTNEKLFF. The CDR3 DNA reads as TGCGCCAGCAGCCCGACAGGGTTGGGGCAAACTAATGAAAAACTGTTTTTT. Full variable domain (rest looked up from reference TRBV5-1 and TRBJ1-4): KAGVTQTPRYLIKTRGQQVTLSCSPISGHRSVSWYQQTPGQGLQFLFEYFSETQRNKGNFPGRFSGRQFSNSRSEMNVSTLELGDSALYLCASSPTGLGQTNEKLFFGSGTQLSVL.

This clonotype was detected a few times. The V and J genes are TRBV4-3 and TRBJ1-2; 7 bases match TRBD1. The germline CDR1 and CDR2 sequences are LGHNA and YSLEER. The CDR3 is 15 residues long. With 0 bases clipped from V and 8 bases from J, the junction kept 9 bases outside the gene matches. CDR3 DNA sequence: TGCGCCAGCAGCCAAGATGGACTGGGACAGATGGGCTACACCTTC. This sequence encodes CASSQDGLGQMGYTF.